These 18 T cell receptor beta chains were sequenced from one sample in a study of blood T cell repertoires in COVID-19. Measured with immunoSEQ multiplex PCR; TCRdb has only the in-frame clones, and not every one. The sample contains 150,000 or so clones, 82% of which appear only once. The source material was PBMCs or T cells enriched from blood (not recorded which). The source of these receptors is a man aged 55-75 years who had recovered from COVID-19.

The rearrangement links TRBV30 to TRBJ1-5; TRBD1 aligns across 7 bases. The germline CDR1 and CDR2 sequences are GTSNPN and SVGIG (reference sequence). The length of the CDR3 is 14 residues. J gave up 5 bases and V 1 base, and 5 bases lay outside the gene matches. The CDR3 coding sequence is TGTGCCTGGAGTGGGGACAGACTTGATCAGCCCCAGCATTTT. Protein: CAWSGDRLDQPQHF.

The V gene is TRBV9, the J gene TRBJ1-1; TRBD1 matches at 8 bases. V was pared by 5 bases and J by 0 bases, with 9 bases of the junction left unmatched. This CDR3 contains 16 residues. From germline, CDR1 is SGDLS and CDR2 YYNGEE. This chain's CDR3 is CASSKDRGGLNTEAFF. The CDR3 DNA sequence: TGTGCCAGCAGTAAAGACAGGGGAGGATTGAACACTGAAGCTTTCTTT.

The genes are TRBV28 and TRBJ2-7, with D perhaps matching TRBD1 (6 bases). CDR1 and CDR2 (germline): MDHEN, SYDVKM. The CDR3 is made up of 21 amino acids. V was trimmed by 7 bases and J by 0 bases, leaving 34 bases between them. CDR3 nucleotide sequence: TGTGCCAGCAACGTGCGGAGTGCTCGTAGCGCCGGGACACTGAGCTCCTACGAGCAGTACTTC. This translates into CASNVRSARSAGTLSSYEQYF.

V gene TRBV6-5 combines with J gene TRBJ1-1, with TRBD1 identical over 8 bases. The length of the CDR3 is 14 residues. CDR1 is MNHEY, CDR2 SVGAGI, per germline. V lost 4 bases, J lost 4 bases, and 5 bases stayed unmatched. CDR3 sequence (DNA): TGTGCCAGCAGTTGGACAGGGACGCGCACTGAAGCTTTCTTT. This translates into CASSWTGTRTEAFF.

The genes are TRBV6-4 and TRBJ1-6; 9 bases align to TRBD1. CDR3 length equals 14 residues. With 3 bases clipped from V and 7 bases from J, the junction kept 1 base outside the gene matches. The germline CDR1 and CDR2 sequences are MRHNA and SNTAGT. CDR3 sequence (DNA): TGTGCCAGCAGTGATGGACAGGGGAATTCACCCCTCCACTTT. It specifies CASSDGQGNSPLHF.

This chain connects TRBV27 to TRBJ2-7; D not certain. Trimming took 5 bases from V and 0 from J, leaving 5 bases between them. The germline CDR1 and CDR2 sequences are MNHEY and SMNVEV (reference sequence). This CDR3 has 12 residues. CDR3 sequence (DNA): TGTGCCAGCAGTACCGGCTCCTACGAGCAGTACTTC. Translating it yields CASSTGSYEQYF.

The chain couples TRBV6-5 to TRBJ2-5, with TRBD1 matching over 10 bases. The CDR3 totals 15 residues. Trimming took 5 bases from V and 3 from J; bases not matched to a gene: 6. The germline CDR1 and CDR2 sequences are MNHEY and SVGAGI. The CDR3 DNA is TGTGCCAGCAGTCTCGGGACAGGGGAAAAAGAGACCCAGTACTTC. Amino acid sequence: CASSLGTGEKETQYF.

CDR3 coding DNA: TGTGCCAGCTCACCATCGGACAGGGGGTACGAGCAGTACTTC. Its protein product is CASSPSDRGYEQYF. The chain joins TRBV18 to TRBJ2-7, with 10 bases fitting TRBD1. The CDR3 is 14 residues long. The germline V gene encodes CDR1 KGHSH and CDR2 LQKENI. V lost 2 bases and J lost 4; bases outside the gene matches: 2.

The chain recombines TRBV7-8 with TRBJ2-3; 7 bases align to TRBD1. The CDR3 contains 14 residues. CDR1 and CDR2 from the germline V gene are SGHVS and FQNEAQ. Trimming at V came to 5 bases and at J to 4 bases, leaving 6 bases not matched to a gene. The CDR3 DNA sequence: TGTGCCAGCAGCCCCTACAGGGGATCAGATACGCAGTATTTT. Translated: CASSPYRGSDTQYF.

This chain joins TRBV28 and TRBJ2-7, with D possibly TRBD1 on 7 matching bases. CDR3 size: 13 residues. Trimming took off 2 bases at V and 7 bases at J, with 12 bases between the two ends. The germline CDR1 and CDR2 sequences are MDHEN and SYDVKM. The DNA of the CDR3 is TGTGCCAGCAGTTTAAACAGGGGAGGAGAGCAGTACTTC. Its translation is CASSLNRGGEQYF.

CDR3 coding DNA: TGTGCCAGCACCCTAGCGGGAGCCCACACAGATACGCAGTATTTT. Translated: CASTLAGAHTDTQYF. J is TRBJ2-3 and V is TRBV7-2; 10 positions agree with TRBD2. Germline lookup yields CDR1 SGHTA and CDR2 FQGNSA. This CDR3 spans 15 amino acids. V lost 7 bases and J lost 2; bases outside the gene matches: 6.

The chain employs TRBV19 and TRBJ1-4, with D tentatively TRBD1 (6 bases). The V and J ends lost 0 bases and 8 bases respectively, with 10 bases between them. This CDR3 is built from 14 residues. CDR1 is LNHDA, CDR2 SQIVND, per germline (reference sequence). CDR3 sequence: CASSIDRGREKLFF. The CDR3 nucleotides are TGTGCCAGTAGTATAGACAGGGGACGGGAAAAACTGTTTTTT.

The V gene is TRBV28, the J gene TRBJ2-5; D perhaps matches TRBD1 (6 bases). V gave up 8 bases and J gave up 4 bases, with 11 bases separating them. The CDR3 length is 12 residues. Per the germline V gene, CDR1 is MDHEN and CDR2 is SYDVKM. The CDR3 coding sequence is TGTGCCAGCGCCGACAGGCCAGAGACCCAGTACTTC. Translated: CASADRPETQYF.

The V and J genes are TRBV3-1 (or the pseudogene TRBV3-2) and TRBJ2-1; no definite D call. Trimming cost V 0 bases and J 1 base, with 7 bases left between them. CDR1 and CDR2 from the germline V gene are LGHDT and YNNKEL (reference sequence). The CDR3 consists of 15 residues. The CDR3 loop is CASSQDFLSYNEQFF. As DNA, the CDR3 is TGTGCCAGCAGCCAAGACTTCTTATCCTACAATGAGCAGTTCTTC.

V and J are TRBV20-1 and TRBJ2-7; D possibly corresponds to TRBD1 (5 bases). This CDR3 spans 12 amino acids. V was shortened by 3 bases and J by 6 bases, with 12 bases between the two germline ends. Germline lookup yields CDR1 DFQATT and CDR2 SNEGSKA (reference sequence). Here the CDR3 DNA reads TGCAGTGCTAGTAGCAGGGAAACCGAGCAGTACTTC. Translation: CSASSRETEQYF.

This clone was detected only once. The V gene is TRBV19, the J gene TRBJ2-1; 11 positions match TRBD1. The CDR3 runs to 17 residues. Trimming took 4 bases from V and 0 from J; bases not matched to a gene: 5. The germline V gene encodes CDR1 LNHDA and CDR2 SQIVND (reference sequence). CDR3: CASSTRTGGVSYNEQFF. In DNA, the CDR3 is TGTGCCAGTAGTACACGGACAGGGGGCGTCTCCTACAATGAGCAGTTCTTC. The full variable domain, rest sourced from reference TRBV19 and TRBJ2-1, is DGGITQSPKYLFRKEGQNVTLSCEQNLNHDAMYWYRQDPGQGLRLIYYSQIVNDFQKGDIAEGYSVSREKKESFPLTVTSAQKNPTAFYLCASSTRTGGVSYNEQFFGPGTRLTVL.

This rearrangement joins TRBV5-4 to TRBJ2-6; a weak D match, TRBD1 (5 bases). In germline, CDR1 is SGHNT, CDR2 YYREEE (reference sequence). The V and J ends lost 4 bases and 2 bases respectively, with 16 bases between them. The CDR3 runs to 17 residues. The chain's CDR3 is CASSASGFNAGANVLTF. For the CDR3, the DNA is TGTGCCAGCAGCGCGTCAGGGTTTAACGCTGGGGCCAACGTCCTGACTTTC.

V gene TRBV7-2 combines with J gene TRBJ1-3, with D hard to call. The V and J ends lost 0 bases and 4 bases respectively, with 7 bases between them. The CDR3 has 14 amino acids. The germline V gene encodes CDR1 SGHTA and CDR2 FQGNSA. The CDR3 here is CASSLAGRGNTIYF. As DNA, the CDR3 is TGTGCCAGCAGCTTAGCGGGGAGGGGAAACACCATATATTTT.